Presented here are 8 T cell receptor beta chains from one specimen sequenced in a study of blood T cells in healthy people across ages. A J-beta primer mix and a sample-barcoded 5' primer were used in a second PCR of about 7 to 12 cycles. TCRdb re-derived calls from the 5' RACE reads in MiXCR, one entry per CDR3 protein. The sample contains more than 550,000 distinct CDR3 sequences, about a fifth of which appear only once. The specimen was blood. The receptors originated from an older man in good health.

This clonotype has a handful of counts. V and J are TRBV6-2 or TRBV6-3 and TRBJ1-3, with D uncertain. V was cut by 5 bases and J by 1 base, with 9 bases left in between. This CDR3 is 14 amino acids long. CDR1 is MNHEY, CDR2 SVGEGT, per germline. The CDR3 sequence is CASSPYGSGNTIYF. The CDR3 nucleotides are TGTGCCAGCAGTCCCTATGGATCTGGAAACACCATATATTTT.

This sequence joins TRBV16 and TRBJ1-6; D unresolved. Germline CDR1 reads KGHSY; CDR2 reads FQNENV. The CDR3 extends over 15 amino acids. The germline V and J ends were trimmed by 6 bases and 5 bases, with 14 bases remaining between them. The CDR3 here is CASSQGLRDNSPLHF. The CDR3 DNA reads TGTGCCAGCAGTCAAGGACTGAGGGATAATTCACCCCTCCACTTT. Variable domain in full (rest from reference TRBV16 and TRBJ1-6): GEEVAQTPKHLVRGEGQKAKLYCAPIKGHSYVFWYQQVLKNEFKFLISFQNENVFDETGMPKERFSAKCLPNSPCSLEIQATKLEDSAVYFCASSQGLRDNSPLHFGNGTRLTVT.

This clonotype was counted between two and nine times. The V and J genes are TRBV10-3 and TRBJ1-1, with D possibly TRBD1 on 5 matching bases. V lost 6 bases, J lost 1 base, and 12 bases lay in between. The CDR3 has 14 amino acids. Per germline, CDR1 ENHRY and CDR2 SYGVKD. CDR3 nucleotide sequence: TGTGCCATCAGCCTGTTGGGGGGGAACACTGAAGCTTTCTTT. Amino acid sequence: CAISLLGGNTEAFF.

Here the CDR3 reads CSASLAGVSSYEQYF. The CDR3 DNA is TGCAGTGCTAGCCTAGCGGGGGTCAGCTCCTACGAGCAGTACTTC. This sequence joins TRBV20-1 and TRBJ2-1, with 10 bases identical to TRBD2. Near its end, the DNA agrees better with TRBJ2-7, so the J call may be wrong. The CDR3 covers 15 residues. In germline, CDR1 is DFQATT, CDR2 SNEGSKA (reference sequence).

The chain combines TRBV30 with TRBJ2-1, with 9 bases identical to TRBD2. Germline CDR1 and CDR2: GTSNPN and SVGIG (reference sequence). The CDR3 extends over 14 amino acids. The trim removed 7 bases at V and 7 bases at J, leaving 11 bases unmatched. The CDR3 DNA sequence: TGTGCCTCCCCCGGGACTAGCTCCGGGAATGAGCAGTTCTTC. Translated: CASPGTSSGNEQFF.

On this clonotype itself: One junction end disagrees with the germline gene, perhaps due to a read error. The V and J genes are TRBV14 and TRBJ2-7, with a weak D call TRBD2 (6 bases). Germline CDR1 is SGHDN and CDR2 is FVKESK. This CDR3 spans 13 amino acids. The CDR3 DNA is TGTGCCAGCAGCCAAGATGGAGGGGTACGAACATTCTTC. Translating gives CASSQDGGVRTFF. The full variable domain, its missing parts supplied by reference TRBV14 and TRBJ2-7, is EAGVTQFPSHSVIEKGQTVTLRCDPISGHDNLYWYRRVMGKEIKFLLHFVKESKQDESGMPNNRFLAERTGGTYSTLKVQPAELEDSGVYFCASSQDGGVRTFFGPGTRLTVT.

The chain has TRBV2 and TRBJ1-2; no reliable D call. Trimming left V 3 bases short and J 8 bases short, with 7 bases between. CDR1 is SNHLY, CDR2 FYNNEI, per germline. The CDR3 sequence is 11 residues long. The DNA of the CDR3 is TGTGCCAGCAGTGAGAAAGGCGGCTACACCTTC. Translation: CASSEKGGYTF.

This clonotype was detected a few times. The chain is built from TRBV2 and TRBJ2-1, with TRBD2 as a possible D gene (7 bases). The CDR3 consists of 15 residues. Germline V gene lookup returns CDR1 SNHLY and CDR2 FYNNEI. Trimming took off 4 bases at V and 4 bases at J, with 14 bases between the two ends. CDR3 in DNA: TGTGCCAGCAGTGGGGGGGGCGATCCTTACAATGAGCAGTTCTTC. Translating it yields CASSGGGDPYNEQFF.